The 22 T cell receptor beta chains below come from one sample, sequenced in a study of cytomegalovirus exposure and HLA in healthy donors. Vbeta (60) and Jbeta (13) primers were used in the PCR. Profiling relied on immunoSEQ multiplex PCR, and the TCRdb table lists in-frame clones only, not all of them. The sample carries roughly 150,000 clones, about two thirds recorded once. Source material: PBMCs. The source of these receptors is a woman between 18 and 29 years old in good health and CMV-seronegative.

This clone was detected only a few times. The chain recombines TRBV19 with TRBJ1-1, with D maybe TRBD1 (6 bases). V was shortened by 5 bases and J by 2 bases, with 12 bases between the two germline ends. Germline CDR1 LNHDA, CDR2 SQIVND (reference sequence). The CDR3 extends over 14 amino acids. This chain's CDR3 is CASSPWTENTEAFF. In DNA form, the CDR3 reads TGTGCCAGTAGTCCATGGACAGAAAACACTGAAGCTTTCTTT.

DNA of the CDR3: TGTGCCAGCAGCTTTACAGGGGGAAATGAAAAACTGTTTTTT. Translating gives CASSFTGGNEKLFF. The chain joins TRBV7-6 to TRBJ1-4; 8 bases match TRBD1. This CDR3 contains 14 residues. V dropped 3 bases and J dropped 5; count of bases not matched to a gene: 2. Germline V gives CDR1 SGHVS, CDR2 FNYEAQ.

The chain uses TRBV7-9 and TRBJ1-4; 7 bases map to TRBD1. The CDR3 has 15 residues. The V segment lost 4 bases and the J segment 5 bases; nucleotides outside the gene matches: 7. Germline V gene sequence: CDR1 SEHNR, CDR2 FQNEAQ (reference sequence). The DNA for the CDR3 is TGTGCCAGCAGCTCAATGGGACAGAAAAATGAAAAACTGTTTTTT. Translated: CASSSMGQKNEKLFF.

The chain joins TRBV27 to TRBJ1-1, with D perhaps matching TRBD1 (6 bases). V shed 2 bases and J shed 0 bases, with 13 bases lying between them. Germline CDR1 reads MNHEY; CDR2 reads SMNVEV (reference sequence). The CDR3 contains 16 residues. The CDR3 bases are TGTGCCAGCAGTTTAAATTCCGGACAGATGAACACTGAAGCTTTCTTT. Protein: CASSLNSGQMNTEAFF.

This clone is termed large. The rearrangement joins TRBV19 to TRBJ1-2; D may be TRBD1 (6 bases). The CDR3 spans 16 residues. V lost 5 bases, J lost 6 bases, and 22 bases lay in between. The germline V gene encodes CDR1 LNHDA and CDR2 SQIVND (reference sequence). CDR3 DNA: TGTGCCAGTAGTCTTACGTCAGGGGTAGAAAGCGATGGCTACACCTTC. Translating it yields CASSLTSGVESDGYTF.

The genes are TRBV2 and TRBJ2-1; D is undetermined. Per germline, CDR1 SNHLY and CDR2 FYNNEI. Trimming cost V 2 bases and J 7 bases, with 12 bases left between them. There are 14 residues in the CDR3. The CDR3 sequence is CASSEIQAINEQFF. CDR3 sequence (DNA): TGTGCCAGCAGTGAAATTCAGGCCATTAATGAGCAGTTCTTC.

This rearrangement joins TRBV5-1 to TRBJ2-3; 7 bases are a match to TRBD1. Germline V CDR1 and CDR2: SGHRS, YFSETQ. The CDR3 consists of 13 residues. Losses at the gene ends were 3 bases for V and 6 bases for J; bases not matched to a gene: 4. CDR3 in amino acids: CASSSNRGDTQYF. In DNA form, the CDR3 reads TGCGCCAGCAGCTCGAACAGGGGCGATACGCAGTATTTT.

The chain combines TRBV5-5 with TRBJ2-7, with a weak D call TRBD2 (6 bases). Trimming shortened V by 4 bases and J by 4 bases, and 12 bases separated the two germline ends. This CDR3 contains 13 residues. Per the germline V gene, CDR1 is SGHKS and CDR2 is YYEKEE (reference sequence). This chain's CDR3 is CASSPDRGYEQYV. The CDR3 DNA reads TGTGCCAGCAGCCCGGACCGGGGGTACGAGCAGTACGTC.

The V gene is TRBV2, the J gene TRBJ2-5, with a possible D match to TRBD1 (5 bases). Germline CDR1 is SNHLY and CDR2 is FYNNEI. Trimming pared 4 bases from V and 0 bases from J, leaving 9 bases between. The CDR3 contains 14 residues. CDR3 sequence: CASSGGRDQETQYF. Written as DNA, the CDR3 is TGTGCCAGCAGTGGGGGCAGGGACCAAGAGACCCAGTACTTC.

This clone came up a few times. The rearrangement uses TRBV7-2 and TRBJ2-5; 7 bases align to TRBD1. CDR3 length equals 15 residues. Germline V gives CDR1 SGHTA, CDR2 FQGNSA. V trimming: 5 bases; J trimming: 1 base; junction bases outside the gene matches: 7. This CDR3 is CASSRPGTVQETQYF. The CDR3, as DNA: TGTGCCAGCAGCAGACCTGGGACAGTCCAAGAGACCCAGTACTTC. The entire variable domain, with the rest obtained from reference TRBV7-2 and TRBJ2-5, is as follows: GAGVSQSPSNKVTEKGKDVELRCDPISGHTALYWYRQSLGQGLEFLIYFQGNSAPDKSGLPSDRFSAERTGGSVSTLTIQRTQQEDSAVYLCASSRPGTVQETQYFGPGTRLLVL.

This clone has just a few counts. Other nucleotide sequences from this sample produce the same CDR3. The chain combines TRBV11-3 with TRBJ1-1, with 7 positions matching TRBD1. The germline V gene has CDR1 SGHNT and CDR2 YENEEA. Losses at the gene ends were 1 base for V and 1 base for J; bases not matched to a gene: 0. This CDR3 is 14 amino acids long. The DNA of the CDR3 is TGTGCCAGCAGCTTAGGACAGGGGAACACTGAAGCTTTCTTT. This translates into CASSLGQGNTEAFF. Complete variable domain (other parts from reference TRBV11-3 and TRBJ1-1): EAGVVQSPRYKIIEKKQPVAFWCNPISGHNTLYWYLQNLGQGPELLIRYENEEAVDDSQLPKDRFSAERLKGVDSTLKIQPAELGDSAVYLCASSLGQGNTEAFFGQGTRLTVV.

This chain's CDR3 is CASSRGGYSNQPQHF. The CDR3 bases are TGTGCCAGCAGCCGAGGGGGCTATAGCAATCAGCCCCAGCATTTT. The chain has TRBV6-5 and TRBJ1-5; TRBD1 matches 7 bases. V dropped 6 bases and J dropped 0; count of bases not matched to a gene: 5. Germline CDR1 is MNHEY and CDR2 is SVGAGI. This CDR3 spans 15 amino acids.

The rearrangement uses TRBV7-2 and TRBJ2-2; D might be TRBD1 (5 bases). The CDR3 runs 16 residues. With 1 base removed from V and 5 bases from J, the gap between germline ends came to 14 bases. Germline CDR1 and CDR2: SGHTA and FQGNSA. The CDR3 DNA follows: TGTGCCAGCAGCTTAGGGGCCAGGGATTTAACCGGGGAGCTGTTTTTT. Residues: CASSLGARDLTGELFF.

The V gene is TRBV7-8, the J gene TRBJ2-1, with TRBD1 matching over 10 bases. Germline V gene sequence: CDR1 SGHVS, CDR2 FQNEAQ. The CDR3 totals 15 residues. J was trimmed by 4 bases and V by 7 bases; bases with no gene match: 7. The CDR3 DNA reads TGTGCCAGCACCGTAGACAGGGGGCTATACAATGAGCAGTTCTTC. Its protein is CASTVDRGLYNEQFF.

The chain recombines TRBV5-4 with TRBJ2-1, with 9 bases fitting TRBD2. Germline V gene data show CDR1 as SGHNT and CDR2 as YYREEE (reference sequence). The CDR3 totals 14 residues. Losses at the gene ends were 0 bases for V and 7 bases for J; bases not matched to a gene: 2. CDR3 bases: TGTGCCAGCAGCTTGGTTAGCGGGAGTAATGAGCAGTTCTTC. It codes for CASSLVSGSNEQFF.

The chain uses TRBV2 and TRBJ2-5; possible D gene TRBD1, 6 bases. Trimming took off 8 bases at V and 2 bases at J, with 15 bases between the two ends. The CDR3 runs to 14 residues. CDR1 and CDR2 (germline): SNHLY, FYNNEI. The CDR3 DNA is TGTGCCAGCGGGGAACAGGGTGGGCAAGAGACCCAGTACTTC. It encodes CASGEQGGQETQYF.

The rearrangement links TRBV19 to TRBJ1-1, with TRBD1 identical over 10 bases. Germline trimming cut 5 bases from V and 5 bases from J; bases unmatched to any gene: 8. Germline V gene data show CDR1 as LNHDA and CDR2 as SQIVND (reference sequence). The CDR3 length is 15 residues. The CDR3 DNA sequence: TGTGCCAGTAGTCCCCGACAGGGGGCGACGACTGAAGCTTTCTTT. As protein: CASSPRQGATTEAFF.

The rearrangement joins TRBV30 to TRBJ2-3; 7 bases fit TRBD2. Trimming removed 2 bases from V and 3 bases from J; junction bases left unmatched: 5. The CDR3 has 14 amino acids. Germline V gives CDR1 GTSNPN, CDR2 SVGIG (reference sequence). The CDR3 is CAWSSGGGTDTQYF. The CDR3 coding sequence is TGTGCCTGGAGTTCGGGGGGAGGTACAGATACGCAGTATTTT.

The chain uses TRBV29-1 and TRBJ1-2; no clear D. The CDR3 has 13 residues. Trimming removed 1 base from V and 8 bases from J, with 14 bases in between. Looked up from germline, CDR1 is SQVTM and CDR2 is ANQGSEA. DNA of the CDR3: TGCAGCGTTGAAGTGGGATCCCGGAGGGGCTACACCTTC. It translates to CSVEVGSRRGYTF.

The chain uses TRBV6-5 and TRBJ1-4; possibly TRBD1 for D (5 bases). The germline V gene encodes CDR1 MNHEY and CDR2 SVGAGI. The V gene lost 5 bases and the J gene lost 4 bases, with 11 bases spanning the gap. The CDR3 contains 14 residues. This CDR3 reads CASSKGLINEKLFF. The CDR3 nucleotides read TGTGCCAGCAGTAAGGGACTGATTAATGAAAAACTGTTTTTT.

The CDR3, as DNA: TGCGCCAGCAGCTGGATAGCGGGGGCCGCCACCGGGGAGCTGTTTTTT. Protein product: CASSWIAGAATGELFF. V usage is TRBV5-1 and J usage is TRBJ2-2; 9 nucleotides agree with TRBD2. Germline-derived CDR1 and CDR2 are SGHRS and YFSETQ. With 3 bases clipped from V and 4 bases from J, the junction kept 7 bases outside the gene matches. The CDR3 is made up of 16 amino acids.

This clone has a handful of counts. The chain has TRBV28 and TRBJ2-7; 7 nucleotides match TRBD1. The V gene's germline CDR1 is MDHEN and CDR2 SYDVKM. The CDR3 runs to 15 residues. Trimming cost V 4 bases and J 1 base; bases outside gene matches: 7. CDR3 nucleotides: TGTGCCAGCAGTTACCGGGACAGACCGTCCTACGAGCAGTACTTC. It is translated as CASSYRDRPSYEQYF.